The 13 T cell receptor beta chains below come from one sample, sequenced in a study of early T cells in non-severe SARS-CoV-2 infection. A single record per CDR3 protein comes from TCRdb applying MiXCR to the 5' RACE reads. Of approximately 110,000 distinct CDR3 sequences detected, 15% appear once; the ten largest clones hold 20% to 25%. The specimen sequenced was whole blood. The receptors shown here come from an adult who was a healthcare worker with PCR-confirmed SARS-CoV-2 infection or an uninfected control (not recorded which).

This clonotype has ten or more counts. The rearrangement joins TRBV20-1 to TRBJ2-1; TRBD2 agrees at 9 bases. The CDR3 extends over 14 amino acids. Germline lookup yields CDR1 DFQATT and CDR2 SNEGSKA (reference sequence). V lost 4 bases to trimming and J lost 9 bases; unmatched junction nucleotides: 10. For the CDR3, the DNA is TGCAGTGCTATTAGTGCGGGGGGGCCAGGTGAGCAGTTCTTC. Translated: CSAISAGGPGEQFF.

A few counts support this clonotype. J is TRBJ1-1 and V is TRBV7-9; perhaps TRBD1 as D (5 bases). CDR1 SEHNR and CDR2 FQNEAQ come from the germline V gene (reference sequence). V lost 5 bases and J lost 6, with 22 bases in between. The CDR3 consists of 16 residues. This CDR3 is CASSPPSGATRPEAFF. DNA of the CDR3: TGTGCCAGCAGCCCACCTAGTGGGGCGACGAGACCTGAAGCTTTCTTT.

The chain couples TRBV29-1 to TRBJ1-1; a weak D match, TRBD1 (6 bases). V lost 6 bases to trimming and J lost 1 base, with 15 bases between them. Germline-derived CDR1 and CDR2 are SQVTM and ANQGSEA. This CDR3 contains 14 residues. CDR3 residues: CSVYGGTTNTEAFF. The CDR3, as DNA: TGCAGCGTCTACGGGGGGACAACGAACACTGAAGCTTTCTTT.

This clonotype was detected many times. The chain carries TRBV7-3 and TRBJ2-2; D remains ambiguous. Germline-derived CDR1 and CDR2 are SGHTA and FQGTGA. The CDR3 has 12 residues. V was cut by 1 base and J by 4 bases, with 1 base left in between. The CDR3, as DNA: TGTGCCAGCAGCTTAAGCACCGGGGAGCTGTTTTTT. Translated, it gives CASSLSTGELFF.

A few counts support this clonotype. This rearrangement joins TRBV27 to TRBJ2-6; D remains ambiguous. Between the trimmed V and J ends, which lost 2 bases and 0 bases, there was a span of 8 bases. The CDR3 totals 16 residues. Germline CDR1 is MNHEY and CDR2 is SMNVEV (reference sequence). For the CDR3, the DNA is TGTGCCAGCAGTTTAGTCGAGCCCTCTGGGGCCAACGTCCTGACTTTC. Protein product: CASSLVEPSGANVLTF.

The chain is built from TRBV6-2 or TRBV6-3 and TRBJ2-7; tentatively, D is TRBD2 (6 bases). Per the germline V gene, CDR1 is MNHEY and CDR2 is SVGEGT. The V end lost 7 bases, the J end lost 9 bases, and 25 bases lay between the germline ends. The CDR3 consists of 15 residues. This chain's CDR3 is CASKSGGLIYEGQYF. CDR3 nucleotide sequence: TGTGCCAGCAAGTCCGGGGGACTGATCTACGAGGGGCAGTACTTC.

This clonotype showed up just a few times. This sequence joins TRBV20-1 and TRBJ1-4; D perhaps matches TRBD1 (5 bases). Trimming pared 4 bases from V and 7 bases from J, leaving 13 bases between. The CDR3 totals 13 residues. Germline CDR1 DFQATT, CDR2 SNEGSKA (reference sequence). As DNA, the CDR3 is TGCAGTGCTACCCGGATGAGGGGTGAAAAACTGTTTTTT. Amino acids: CSATRMRGEKLFF.

V and J are TRBV7-9 and TRBJ1-2, with a tentative D call TRBD1 (5 bases). The CDR3 contains 13 residues. The germline V gene encodes CDR1 SEHNR and CDR2 FQNEAQ (reference sequence). V lost 5 bases and J 8 bases, leaving 15 bases between the germline ends. CDR3 in amino acids: CASSGGPAAGYTF. CDR3 nucleotides: TGTGCCAGCAGCGGGGGACCGGCCGCGGGCTACACCTTC.

This chain uses TRBV5-1 with TRBJ1-1, with 7 bases aligning to TRBD1. The CDR3 spans 16 residues. Germline CDR1 SGHRS, CDR2 YFSETQ. V gave up 4 bases and J gave up 0 bases; unmatched junction bases: 9. Here the CDR3 DNA reads TGCGCCAGCAGCCCCGACAGGGATTTAATGAACACTGAAGCTTTCTTT. The encoded protein is CASSPDRDLMNTEAFF.

The chain has TRBV5-1 and TRBJ2-5; tentative D call: TRBD1 (6 bases). Per the germline V gene, CDR1 is SGHRS and CDR2 is YFSETQ. The germline V and J ends were trimmed by 1 base and 5 bases, with 18 bases remaining between them. The CDR3 loop spans 16 amino acids. The CDR3 spells CASSLLEGTGKETQYF. The CDR3 DNA reads as TGCGCCAGCAGCTTGCTAGAGGGTACAGGGAAGGAGACCCAGTACTTC. Full variable domain (outside the CDR3, taken from reference TRBV5-1 and TRBJ2-5): KAGVTQTPRYLIKTRGQQVTLSCSPISGHRSVSWYQQTPGQGLQFLFEYFSETQRNKGNFPGRFSGRQFSNSRSEMNVSTLELGDSALYLCASSLLEGTGKETQYFGPGTRLLVL.

This sequence joins TRBV6-1 and TRBJ2-3, with 7 bases aligning to TRBD1. V dropped 5 bases and J dropped 6; count of bases not matched to a gene: 5. The CDR3 has 13 residues. Per the germline V gene, CDR1 is MNHNS and CDR2 is SASEGT. CDR3 protein: CASSRGTDDTQYF. As DNA, the CDR3 is TGTGCCAGCAGTCGTGGGACAGACGATACGCAGTATTTT.

This clonotype was recorded a few times. The chain joins TRBV5-1 to TRBJ2-1; tentatively, D is TRBD1 or TRBD2 (6 bases each). Germline V gives CDR1 SGHRS, CDR2 YFSETQ. The CDR3 covers 12 residues. V gave up 0 bases and J gave up 14 bases, with 12 bases separating them. The DNA for the CDR3 is TGCGCCAGCAGCTTGGACAGGGAGGTCAAGTTCTTC. This codes for CASSLDREVKFF.

This clonotype has a count of ten or more. The CDR3 region has the DNA TGCAGCGTCGGACAGGCCGAGCAGTACTTC. This sequence encodes CSVGQAEQYF. This chain joins TRBV29-1 and TRBJ2-7; 7 bases fit TRBD1. The CDR3 is 10 residues long. J gave up 6 bases and V 6 bases, and 2 bases lay outside the gene matches. Germline CDR1 is SQVTM and CDR2 is ANQGSEA.